This T cell receptor (beta chain) is from a study of control samples from healthy donors and cancer patients. V was pared by 3 bases and J by 5 bases, with 6 bases between. In germline, CDR1 is MNHEY, CDR2 SMNVEV (reference sequence). CDR3 length: 12 residues. Clones were sequenced by immunoSEQ multiplex PCR, and TCRdb holds only the in-frame ones, with some missing. The sample records about 89,000 clones, 85% being singletons. The source is a woman in her thirties or forties in good health. The V and J genes are TRBV27 and TRBJ2-3; D gene uncertain. Sequences were obtained from blood. CDR3 region: CASSLFGDTQYF. DNA for the CDR3: TGTGCCAGCAGTTTGTTCGGAGATACGCAGTATTTT.